This T cell receptor (beta chain) was retrieved from a study of regulatory T cells in long-lasting Graves disease. Time point indicated: newly diagnosed GD, antithyroid drugs for less than 3 months. PBMCs provided the RNA from which the TCR library was made. CDR1 is LGHDT and CDR2 is YNNKEL in the germline V gene (reference sequence). V was shortened by 0 bases and J by 1 base, with 13 bases between the two germline ends. The CDR3 consists of 17 residues. Construction of TCR beta libraries relied on iRepertoire HTBI primers and on Arm-PCR targeting CDR3 regions. TCRdb re-analysed the multiplex PCR reads in MiXCR, keeping a single row per CDR3 protein. Counted here are about 530,000 distinct CDR3 sequences, more than 15% occurring once; the ten biggest clones make up around 25%. A further study also used this sample, focusing on T cells in Graves' hyperthyroidism and ophthalmopathy. This second study notes: The study used the HTBI primer set for a first-round RT-PCR of the TCR CDR3.

The sequences come from peripheral blood mononuclear cells (PBMCs), collected at new diagnosis, from a patient treated with antithyroid drugs. The V and J genes are TRBV3-1 and TRBJ2-1, with a possible D match to TRBD2 (7 bases). This receptor was taken from a woman aged 35-65 years with Graves disease. The CDR3 nucleotides read TGTGCCAGCAGCCAAGATCTTGGGGGGGCATCCTACAATGAGCAGTTCTTC. This codes for CASSQDLGGASYNEQFF.